Each of the 11 T cell receptor beta chains below was sequenced from the same sample in a study of beta chain features in type 1 diabetes listed by TCRdb under 2018. For these receptors, no antigen is known. Results the study describes overall, beyond this receptor: In all four CD4+ subsets, TCRB CDR3 length was moderately but significantly shorter in type 1 diabetes patients.

The library came from the immunoSEQ multiplex PCR assay. The High Capacity cDNA Reverse Transcription Kit was used to reverse transcribe all of the isolated RNA, meaning that expressed TCRB transcripts were what got sequenced. This immuneACCESS table, as held by TCRdb, lists in-frame sequences with V and J called but not all clones. Of the missing ones, under half trace to an unresolved V gene in checked studies; the others have no known cause. Present in this sample are around 250,000 clones, approximately 13% of which were seen just once. The ten largest clonotypes hold about 0.019% of the sample. Source material: naive CD4+ T cells from blood. The sample's cell subset or site, from its label and the paper: true naive CD4+ T cells. The origin of the receptors is a man under 40 with type 1 diabetes.

V and J are TRBV18 and TRBJ1-1, with no clear D. This CDR3 contains 12 residues. Looked up from germline, CDR1 is KGHSH and CDR2 is LQKENI. Trimming pared 3 bases from V and 6 bases from J, leaving 8 bases between. CDR3 loop: CASSPVGPEAFF. CDR3 DNA sequence: TGTGCCAGCTCACCGGTGGGCCCTGAAGCTTTCTTT.

J is TRBJ2-3 and V is TRBV28; tentative D call: TRBD2 (6 bases). The CDR3 has 14 residues. The germline gives CDR1 MDHEN, CDR2 SYDVKM. With 3 bases removed from V and 6 bases from J, the gap between germline ends came to 13 bases. DNA of the CDR3: TGTGCCAGCAGTTTCGGAGGGGTAGGGGATACGCAGTATTTT. Encoded protein: CASSFGGVGDTQYF.

The chain joins TRBV11-2 to TRBJ1-5, with TRBD1 matching 10 bases. V was pared by 3 bases and J by 6 bases, with 5 bases of the junction left unmatched. Germline-derived CDR1 and CDR2 are SGHAT and FQNNGV. This CDR3 comprises 15 residues. CDR3 amino acids: CASSLGQGMGQPQHF. The CDR3 DNA reads as TGTGCCAGCAGCTTGGGACAGGGGATGGGTCAGCCCCAGCATTTT.

This clone appeared a few times. The gene calls are TRBV19 and TRBJ1-1; 10 positions agree with TRBD1. After removal of 8 bases from V and 3 bases from J, the junction contained 6 bases not matched to a gene. This CDR3 region has 14 residues. Per the germline V gene, CDR1 is LNHDA and CDR2 is SQIVND (reference sequence). CDR3 sequence (DNA): TGTGCCAGTGAACGGACAGGGGGGGACACTGAAGCTTTCTTT. Protein: CASERTGGDTEAFF.

Only a few counts were recorded for this clone. V usage is TRBV11-2 and J usage is TRBJ2-1; TRBD2 matches 8 bases. The CDR3 runs 15 residues. The junction had 9 bases not matched to a gene; V was cut back by 2 bases and J by 9 bases. Germline V gene lookup returns CDR1 SGHAT and CDR2 FQNNGV. Here the CDR3 DNA reads TGTGCCAGCAGCTTATCGGGACTAGACATCGGTGAGCAGTTCTTC. This encodes CASSLSGLDIGEQFF.

The chain recombines TRBV12-5 with TRBJ2-7; D might be TRBD1 (5 bases). V lost 1 base and J 5 bases, leaving 9 bases between the germline ends. This CDR3 spans 13 amino acids. Germline V CDR1 and CDR2: LGHNT, FRNRAP. The CDR3 nucleotides read TGTGCTAGTGGTTTGGGGCAGGGCAACGAGCAGTACTTC. This sequence encodes CASGLGQGNEQYF. Full variable domain (outside the CDR3, taken from reference TRBV12-5 and TRBJ2-7): DARVTQTPRHKVTEMGQEVTMRCQPILGHNTVFWYRQTMMQGLELLAYFRNRAPLDDSGMPKDRFSAEMPDATLATLKIQPSEPRDSAVYFCASGLGQGNEQYFGPGTRLTVT.

This clone was found a few times. V is TRBV19 and J is TRBJ2-3; possible D gene TRBD1, 5 bases. V gave up 8 bases and J gave up 1 base, with 13 bases separating them. The CDR3 runs 14 residues. CDR1 and CDR2 (germline): LNHDA, SQIVND (reference sequence). CDR3 loop: CASGQGGGTDTQYF. The CDR3 nucleotides are TGTGCCAGTGGGCAGGGTGGGGGCACAGATACGCAGTATTTT.

This clone was seen more than once but under ten times. The chain is built from TRBV9 and TRBJ2-5; 7 bases line up with TRBD1. From germline, CDR1 is SGDLS and CDR2 YYNGEE. The CDR3 consists of 14 residues. V trimming: 4 bases; J trimming: 1 base; junction bases outside the gene matches: 4. CDR3 sequence reads: CASSPRTGQETQYF. For the CDR3, the DNA is TGTGCCAGCAGCCCCCGGACAGGCCAAGAGACCCAGTACTTC.

The table lists this clone with a count of one. This chain joins TRBV19 and TRBJ2-1; 12 bases are shared with TRBD2. There are 17 residues in the CDR3. The ends lost 0 bases at V and 6 bases at J; junction bases unmatched: 6. The germline CDR1 and CDR2 sequences are LNHDA and SQIVND (reference sequence). The CDR3 here is CASSIELGLAGSNEQFF. The CDR3 DNA reads as TGTGCCAGTAGTATAGAGCTAGGACTAGCGGGGTCCAATGAGCAGTTCTTC.

The V gene is TRBV25-1, the J gene TRBJ2-1, with TRBD1 as a possible D gene (6 bases). CDR1 and CDR2 (germline): MGHDK, SYGVNS. CDR3 length: 15 amino acids. The V end lost 8 bases, the J end lost 2 bases, and 16 bases lay between the germline ends. This CDR3 is CASRTVGHPYNEQFF. CDR3 bases: TGTGCCAGCCGGACGGTGGGACACCCCTACAATGAGCAGTTCTTC.

This clone was counted a few times. Here the CDR3 reads CASKNRPNEKLFF. CDR3 in DNA: TGTGCCAGCAAGAACAGACCTAATGAAAAACTGTTTTTT. The rearrangement uses TRBV2 and TRBJ1-4; D ambiguous. With 7 bases removed from V and 3 bases from J, the gap between germline ends came to 9 bases. This CDR3 comprises 13 residues. CDR1 and CDR2 from the germline V gene are SNHLY and FYNNEI.